Listed below are T cell receptor beta chains from one sample, sequenced in a study of graft-versus-host responses after intestinal transplantation. Generated by immunoSEQ multiplex PCR, the TCRdb table keeps only in-frame clones and is missing some. The sample gives some 18,000 clones, approximately 80% of which show up once; 1.5% to 2% is in the top ten. The sequences come from PBMCs, collected 14 days after transplant. The source is a human patient who received an intestinal transplant, so some T cells may come from the graft donor. Each CDR3 is given with its conserved first and last residue. D genes are given only for firm matches. Clone size is given for some rows only: seen once, a few or many times, or a class if the clone is expanded.

length: 14; D: .; V: TRBV7-2; J: TRBJ2-2; size: few; DNA: TGTGCCAGCAGCTCAAGCTCTGGGGCCGGGGAGCTGTTTTTT; CDR3: CASSSSSGAGELFF
length: 14; D: .; V: TRBV2; J: TRBJ2-7; size: .; DNA: TGTGCCAGCAGACTCATAGACAGTTCCTACGAGCAGTACTTC; CDR3: CASRLIDSSYEQYF
length: 13; D: .; V: TRBV7-9; J: TRBJ1-2; size: .; DNA: TGTGCCAGCAGCTTAGAGATCGGGCATGGCTACACCTTC; CDR3: CASSLEIGHGYTF
length: 14; D: TRBD1; V: TRBV11-2; J: TRBJ2-5; size: .; DNA: TGTGCCAGCAGCTTACTACAGGGGGACAAGACCCAGTACTTC; CDR3: CASSLLQGDKTQYF
length: 14; D: TRBD1; V: TRBV27; J: TRBJ1-1; size: .; DNA: TGTGCCAGCCCTAGGGGGCGTCTAGGCACTGAAGCTTTCTTT; CDR3: CASPRGRLGTEAFF
length: 12; D: .; V: TRBV6-5; J: TRBJ1-1; size: .; DNA: TGTGCCAGCAGTTACAGGAACACTGAAGCTTTCTTT; CDR3: CASSYRNTEAFF
length: 16; D: .; V: TRBV13; J: TRBJ2-6; size: .; DNA: TGTGCCAGCAGCCGAGGGACACCTTCTGGGGCCAACGTCCTGACTTTC; CDR3: CASSRGTPSGANVLTF
length: 14; D: .; V: TRBV6-5; J: TRBJ1-1; size: .; DNA: TGTGCCAGCAGCCACCCTACCGGAAACACTGAAGCTTTCTTT; CDR3: CASSHPTGNTEAFF
length: 13; D: .; V: TRBV10-1; J: TRBJ1-1; size: .; DNA: TGCGCCAGCGCTGCTGGAATGAACACTGAAGCTTTCTTT; CDR3: CASAAGMNTEAFF
length: 14; D: TRBD1; V: TRBV5-1; J: TRBJ2-7; size: .; DNA: TGCGCCAGCAGCCTCGGGACAGGGCCGTACGAGCAGTACTTC; CDR3: CASSLGTGPYEQYF
length: 14; D: .; V: TRBV5-1; J: TRBJ2-4; size: .; DNA: TGCGCCAGCAGCGGAACAGGGATGGGGAACATTCAGTACTTC; CDR3: CASSGTGMGNIQYF
length: 17; D: TRBD2; V: TRBV5-6; J: TRBJ2-3; size: .; DNA: TGTGCCAGCAGCCCTCTGACTAGCGGGACTAGCACAGATACGCAGTATTTT; CDR3: CASSPLTSGTSTDTQYF
length: 14; D: .; V: TRBV4-2; J: TRBJ2-3; size: .; DNA: TGTGCCAGCAGCCAAGGATTGGTCACAGATACGCAGTATTTT; CDR3: CASSQGLVTDTQYF
length: 14; D: .; V: TRBV5-4; J: TRBJ1-1; size: .; DNA: TGTGCCAGCAGCTTGGCGGGGGCGGTCACTGAAGCTTTCTTT; CDR3: CASSLAGAVTEAFF
length: 8; D: .; V: TRBV28; J: TRBJ1-1; size: .; DNA: TGTGAGGGCACTGAAGCTTTCTTT; CDR3: CEGTEAFF